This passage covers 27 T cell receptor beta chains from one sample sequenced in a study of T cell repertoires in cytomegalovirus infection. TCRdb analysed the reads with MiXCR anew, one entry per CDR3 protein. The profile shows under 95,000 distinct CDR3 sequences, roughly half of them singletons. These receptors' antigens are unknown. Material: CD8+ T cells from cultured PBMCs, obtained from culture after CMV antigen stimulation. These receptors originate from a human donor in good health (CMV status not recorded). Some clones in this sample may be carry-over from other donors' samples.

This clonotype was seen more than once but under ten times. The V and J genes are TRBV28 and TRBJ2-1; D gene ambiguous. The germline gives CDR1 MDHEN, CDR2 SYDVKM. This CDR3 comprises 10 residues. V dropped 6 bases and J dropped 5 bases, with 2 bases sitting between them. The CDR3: CASSDNEQFF. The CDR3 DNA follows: TGTGCCAGCAGCGACAATGAGCAGTTCTTC.

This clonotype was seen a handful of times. The CDR3: CASSPRTSGETQYF. In nucleotides, the CDR3 is TGTGCCAGCAGCCCCCGGACTAGCGGAGAGACCCAGTACTTC. V and J are TRBV7-6 and TRBJ2-5; 10 bases line up with TRBD2. Germline loops: CDR1 SGHVS, CDR2 FNYEAQ. This CDR3 contains 14 residues. Trimming removed 5 bases from V and 4 bases from J; junction bases left unmatched: 4. The complete variable domain, with remaining parts taken from reference TRBV7-6 and TRBJ2-5, reads GAGVSQSPRYKVTKRGQDVALRCDPISGHVSLYWYRQALGQGPEFLTYFNYEAQQDKSGLPNDRFSAERPEGSISTLTIQRTEQRDSAMYRCASSPRTSGETQYFGPGTRLLVL.

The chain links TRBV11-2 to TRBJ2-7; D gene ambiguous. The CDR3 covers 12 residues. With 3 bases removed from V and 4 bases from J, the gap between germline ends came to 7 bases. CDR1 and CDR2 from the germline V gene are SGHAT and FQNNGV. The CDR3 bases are TGTGCCAGCAGCTTGGACGGATACGAGCAGTACTTC. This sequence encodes CASSLDGYEQYF. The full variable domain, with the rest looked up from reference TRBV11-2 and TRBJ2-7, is EAGVAQSPRYKIIEKRQSVAFWCNPISGHATLYWYQQILGQGPKLLIQFQNNGVVDDSQLPKDRFSAERLKGVDSTLKIQPAKLEDSAVYLCASSLDGYEQYFGPGTRLTVT.

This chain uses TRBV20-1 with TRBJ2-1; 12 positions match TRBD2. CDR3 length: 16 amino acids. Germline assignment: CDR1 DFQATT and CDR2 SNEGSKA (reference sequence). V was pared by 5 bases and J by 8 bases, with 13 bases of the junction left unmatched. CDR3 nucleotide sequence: TGCAGTGCTCGCTCTCTACTAGCGGGAGGTCCGGATGAGCAGTTCTTC. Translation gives CSARSLLAGGPDEQFF.

The CDR3 sequence is CASSFGDSSDTQYF. Written as DNA, the CDR3 is TGTGCCAGCAGTTTTGGGGACAGTTCAGATACGCAGTATTTT. The chain is built from TRBV27 and TRBJ2-3; TRBD1 matches 7 bases. The trim removed 3 bases at V and 4 bases at J, leaving 4 bases unmatched. The CDR3 has 14 residues. The germline V gene has CDR1 MNHEY and CDR2 SMNVEV (reference sequence).

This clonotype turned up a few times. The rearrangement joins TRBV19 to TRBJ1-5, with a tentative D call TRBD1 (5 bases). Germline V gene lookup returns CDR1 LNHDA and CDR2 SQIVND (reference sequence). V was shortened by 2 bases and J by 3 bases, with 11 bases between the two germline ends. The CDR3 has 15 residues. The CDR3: CASSIKGAYNQPQHF. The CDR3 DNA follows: TGTGCCAGTAGTATAAAAGGGGCTTACAATCAGCCCCAGCATTTT. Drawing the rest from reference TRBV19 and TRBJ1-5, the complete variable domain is DGGITQSPKYLFRKEGQNVTLSCEQNLNHDAMYWYRQDPGQGLRLIYYSQIVNDFQKGDIAEGYSVSREKKESFPLTVTSAQKNPTAFYLCASSIKGAYNQPQHFGDGTRLSIL.

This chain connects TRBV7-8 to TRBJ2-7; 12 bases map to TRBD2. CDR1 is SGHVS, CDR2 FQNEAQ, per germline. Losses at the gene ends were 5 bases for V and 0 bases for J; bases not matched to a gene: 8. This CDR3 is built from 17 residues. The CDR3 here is CASSIFSSGGASYEQYF. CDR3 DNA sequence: TGTGCCAGCAGCATCTTTTCTAGCGGGGGGGCCTCCTACGAGCAGTACTTC.

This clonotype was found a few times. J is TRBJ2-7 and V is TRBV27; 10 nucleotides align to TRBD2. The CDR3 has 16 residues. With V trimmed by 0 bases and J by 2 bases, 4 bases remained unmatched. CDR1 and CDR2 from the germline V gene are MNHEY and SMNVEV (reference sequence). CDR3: CASSLSRAGGPYEQYF. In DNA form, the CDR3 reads TGTGCCAGCAGTTTATCAAGAGCGGGAGGGCCCTACGAGCAGTACTTC.

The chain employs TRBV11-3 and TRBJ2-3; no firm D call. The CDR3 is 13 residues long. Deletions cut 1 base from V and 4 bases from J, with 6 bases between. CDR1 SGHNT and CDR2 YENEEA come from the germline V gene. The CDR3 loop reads CASSLAGPDTQYF. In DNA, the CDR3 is TGTGCCAGCAGCTTAGCAGGACCAGATACGCAGTATTTT. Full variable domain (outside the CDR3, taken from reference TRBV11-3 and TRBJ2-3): EAGVVQSPRYKIIEKKQPVAFWCNPISGHNTLYWYLQNLGQGPELLIRYENEEAVDDSQLPKDRFSAERLKGVDSTLKIQPAELGDSAVYLCASSLAGPDTQYFGPGTRLTVL.

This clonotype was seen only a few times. The CDR3 loop reads CASSPREFQETQYF. CDR3 nucleotide sequence: TGTGCCAGCAGCCCAAGGGAATTCCAAGAGACCCAGTACTTC. The chain combines TRBV6-6 with TRBJ2-5; D uncertain. The germline V and J ends were trimmed by 6 bases and 1 base, with 12 bases remaining between them. In germline, CDR1 is MNHNY, CDR2 SVGAGI (reference sequence). The CDR3 spans 14 residues.

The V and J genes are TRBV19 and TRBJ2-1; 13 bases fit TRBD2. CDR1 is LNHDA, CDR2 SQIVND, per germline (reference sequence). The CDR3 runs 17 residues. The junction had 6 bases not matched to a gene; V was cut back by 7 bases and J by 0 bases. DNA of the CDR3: TGTGCCAGTACCACCGGACTAGCGGGGGTCTCCTACAATGAGCAGTTCTTC. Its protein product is CASTTGLAGVSYNEQFF.

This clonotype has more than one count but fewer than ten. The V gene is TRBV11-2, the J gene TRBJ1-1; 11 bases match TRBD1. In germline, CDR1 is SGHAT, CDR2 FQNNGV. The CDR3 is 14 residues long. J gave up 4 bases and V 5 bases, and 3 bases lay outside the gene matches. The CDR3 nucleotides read TGTGCCAGCAGCCCCGGGACAGGGGGCACTGAAGCTTTCTTT. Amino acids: CASSPGTGGTEAFF.

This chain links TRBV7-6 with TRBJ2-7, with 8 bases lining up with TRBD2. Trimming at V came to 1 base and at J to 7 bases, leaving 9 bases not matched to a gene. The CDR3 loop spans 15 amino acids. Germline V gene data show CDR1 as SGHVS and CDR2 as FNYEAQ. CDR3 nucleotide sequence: TGTGCCAGCAGCTTAGTATATAGCGGGACGGGGGAGCAGTACTTC. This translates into CASSLVYSGTGEQYF.

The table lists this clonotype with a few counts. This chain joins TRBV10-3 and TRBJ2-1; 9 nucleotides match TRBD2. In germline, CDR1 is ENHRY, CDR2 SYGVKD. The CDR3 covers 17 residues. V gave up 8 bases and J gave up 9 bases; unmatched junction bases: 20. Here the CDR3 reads CAILNGPGGGARGEQFF. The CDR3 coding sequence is TGTGCCATCCTCAACGGTCCTGGCGGGGGGGCCAGGGGTGAGCAGTTCTTC.

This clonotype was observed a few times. CDR3 region: CASSGPSTSGGANEQFF. The CDR3 bases are TGTGCCAGCAGTGGACCTTCGACTAGCGGGGGGGCCAATGAGCAGTTCTTC. The chain joins TRBV2 to TRBJ2-1, with 14 positions matching TRBD2. The CDR3 has 17 residues. Per germline, CDR1 SNHLY and CDR2 FYNNEI. V dropped 4 bases and J dropped 6; count of bases not matched to a gene: 8.

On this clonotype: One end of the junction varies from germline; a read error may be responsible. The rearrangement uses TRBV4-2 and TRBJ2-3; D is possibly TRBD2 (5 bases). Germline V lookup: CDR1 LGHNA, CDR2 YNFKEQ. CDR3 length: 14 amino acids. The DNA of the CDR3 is TGTGCCAGCAGCCAAGGGGCTAGCCTCAGGTACGCAGTATTT. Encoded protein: CASSQGASLRYAVF.

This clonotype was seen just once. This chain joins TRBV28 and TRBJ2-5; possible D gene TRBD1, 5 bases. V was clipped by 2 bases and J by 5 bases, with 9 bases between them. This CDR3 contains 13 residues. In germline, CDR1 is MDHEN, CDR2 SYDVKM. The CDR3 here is CASSLAGSETQYF. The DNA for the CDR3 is TGTGCCAGCAGTTTAGCAGGGTCCGAGACCCAGTACTTC.

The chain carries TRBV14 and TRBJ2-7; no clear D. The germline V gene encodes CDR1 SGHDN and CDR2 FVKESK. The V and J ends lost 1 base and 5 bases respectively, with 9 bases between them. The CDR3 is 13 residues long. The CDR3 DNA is TGTGCCAGCAGCCAAGGATTGATCGACGAGCAGTACTTC. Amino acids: CASSQGLIDEQYF.

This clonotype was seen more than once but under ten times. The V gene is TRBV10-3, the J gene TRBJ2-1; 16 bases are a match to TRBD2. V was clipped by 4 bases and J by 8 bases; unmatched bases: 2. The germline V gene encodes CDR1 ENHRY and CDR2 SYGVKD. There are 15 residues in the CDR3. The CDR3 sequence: CAISAGTSGRDEQFF. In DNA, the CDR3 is TGTGCCATCAGTGCAGGGACTAGCGGGAGGGATGAGCAGTTCTTC.

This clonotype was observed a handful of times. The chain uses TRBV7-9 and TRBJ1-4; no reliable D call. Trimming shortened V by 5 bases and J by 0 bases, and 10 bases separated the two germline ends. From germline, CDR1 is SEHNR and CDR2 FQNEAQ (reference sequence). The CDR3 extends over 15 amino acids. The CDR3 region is CASSAYKATNEKLFF. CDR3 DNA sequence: TGTGCCAGCAGCGCCTACAAGGCAACTAATGAAAAACTGTTTTTT.

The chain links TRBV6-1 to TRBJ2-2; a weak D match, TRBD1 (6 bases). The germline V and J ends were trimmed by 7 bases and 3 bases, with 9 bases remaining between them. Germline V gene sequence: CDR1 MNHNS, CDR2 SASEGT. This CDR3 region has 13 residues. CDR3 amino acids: CASIQGYTGELFF. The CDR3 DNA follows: TGTGCCAGCATCCAGGGGTACACCGGGGAGCTGTTTTTT.

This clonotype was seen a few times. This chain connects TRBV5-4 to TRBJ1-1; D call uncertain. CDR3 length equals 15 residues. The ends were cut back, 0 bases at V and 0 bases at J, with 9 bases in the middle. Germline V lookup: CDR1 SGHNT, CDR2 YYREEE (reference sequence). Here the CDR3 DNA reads TGTGCCAGCAGCTTGGTGGCAAGCATGAACACTGAAGCTTTCTTT. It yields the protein CASSLVASMNTEAFF. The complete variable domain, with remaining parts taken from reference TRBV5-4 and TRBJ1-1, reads ETGVTQSPTHLIKTRGQQVTLRCSSQSGHNTVSWYQQALGQGPQFIFQYYREEENGRGNFPPRFSGLQFPNYSSELNVNALELDDSALYLCASSLVASMNTEAFFGQGTRLTVV.

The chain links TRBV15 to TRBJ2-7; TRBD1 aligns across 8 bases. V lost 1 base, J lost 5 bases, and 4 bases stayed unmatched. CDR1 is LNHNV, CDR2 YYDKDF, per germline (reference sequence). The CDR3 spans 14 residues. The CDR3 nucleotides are TGTGCCACCAGCAGAGGGGACAGGACCAACGAGCAGTACTTC. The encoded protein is CATSRGDRTNEQYF.

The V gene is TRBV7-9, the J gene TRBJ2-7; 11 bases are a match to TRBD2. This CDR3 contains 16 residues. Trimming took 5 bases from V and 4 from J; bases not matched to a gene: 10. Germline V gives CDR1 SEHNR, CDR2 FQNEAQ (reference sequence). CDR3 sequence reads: CASSPQLAGASYEQYF. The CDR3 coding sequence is TGTGCCAGCAGCCCTCAACTAGCGGGGGCAAGTTACGAGCAGTACTTC.

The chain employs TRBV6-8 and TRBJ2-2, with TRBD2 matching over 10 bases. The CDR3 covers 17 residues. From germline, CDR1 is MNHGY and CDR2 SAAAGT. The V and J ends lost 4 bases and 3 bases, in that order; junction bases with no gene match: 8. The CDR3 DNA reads TGTGCCAGCAGTTTTCACCTAGCGGGGGTTTACACCGGGGAGCTGTTTTTT. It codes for CASSFHLAGVYTGELFF.

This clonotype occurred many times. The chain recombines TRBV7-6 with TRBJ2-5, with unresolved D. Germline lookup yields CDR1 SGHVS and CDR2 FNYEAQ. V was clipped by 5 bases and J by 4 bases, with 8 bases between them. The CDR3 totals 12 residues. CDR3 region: CASSLDRETQYF. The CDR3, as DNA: TGTGCCAGCAGCCTTGACCGAGAGACCCAGTACTTC.

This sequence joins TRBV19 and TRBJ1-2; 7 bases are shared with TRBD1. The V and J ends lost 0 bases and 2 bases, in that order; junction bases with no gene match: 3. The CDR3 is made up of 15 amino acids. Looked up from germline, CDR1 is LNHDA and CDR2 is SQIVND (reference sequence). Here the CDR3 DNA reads TGTGCCAGTAGTATAGAAACGACAGGGAACTATGGCTACACCTTC. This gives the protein CASSIETTGNYGYTF.